This T cell receptor beta chain was found in a study of beta chain features in type 1 diabetes. Cells sorted by CD45RO/CCR7/CD25/CD127/CD95/CD27 comprised CD4+ naive, central memory, regulatory and stem cell-like memory cells. Of the isolated RNA, all was reverse transcribed, and so the sequenced material was expressed TCRB transcripts. The repertoire was sequenced with immunoSEQ multiplex PCR; TCRdb's copy has only in-frame clones and lacks some. Here the sample spans some 150,000 clones, less than 9% being singletons. CDR1 SGHTA and CDR2 FQGNSA come from the germline V gene. Trimming cost V 5 bases and J 6 bases, with 10 bases left between them. This CDR3 comprises 12 residues. This clone was observed a few times.

This TCR was sampled from a woman aged 30 to 39 in good health. What was sequenced was central memory CD4+ T cells from blood. The V gene is TRBV7-2, the J gene TRBJ1-2; TRBD1 is a possible D gene (6 bases). In DNA form, the CDR3 reads TGTGCCAGCAGCGGCACAGGGCATGGCTACACCTTC. The encoded protein is CASSGTGHGYTF.